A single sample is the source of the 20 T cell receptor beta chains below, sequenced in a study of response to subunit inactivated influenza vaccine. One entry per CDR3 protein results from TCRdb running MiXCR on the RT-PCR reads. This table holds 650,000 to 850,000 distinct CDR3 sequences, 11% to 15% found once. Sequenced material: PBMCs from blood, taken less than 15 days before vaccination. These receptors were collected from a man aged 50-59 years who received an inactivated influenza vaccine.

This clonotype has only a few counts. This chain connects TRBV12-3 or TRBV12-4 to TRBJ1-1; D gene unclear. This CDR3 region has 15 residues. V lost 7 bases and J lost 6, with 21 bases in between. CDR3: CASTAGRVEGAEAFF. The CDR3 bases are TGTGCCAGCACCGCGGGGAGGGTTGAAGGCGCTGAAGCTTTCTTT.

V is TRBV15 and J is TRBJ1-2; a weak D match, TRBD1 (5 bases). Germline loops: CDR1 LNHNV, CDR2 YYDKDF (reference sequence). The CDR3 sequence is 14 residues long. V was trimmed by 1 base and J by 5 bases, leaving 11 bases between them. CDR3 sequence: CATSRGGDRYGYTF. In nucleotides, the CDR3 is TGTGCCACCAGCAGAGGAGGGGACCGATATGGCTACACCTTC. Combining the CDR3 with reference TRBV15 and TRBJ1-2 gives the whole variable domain DAMVIQNPRYQVTQFGKPVTLSCSQTLNHNVMYWYQQKSSQAPKLLFHYYDKDFNNEADTPDNFQSRRPNTSFCFLDIRSPGLGDTAMYLCATSRGGDRYGYTFGSGTRLTVV.

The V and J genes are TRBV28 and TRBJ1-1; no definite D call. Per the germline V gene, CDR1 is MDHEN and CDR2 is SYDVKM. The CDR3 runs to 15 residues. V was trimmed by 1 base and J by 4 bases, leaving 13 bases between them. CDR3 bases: TGTGCCAGCAGTTTATATAGGTTGGGTGGCACTGAAGCTTTCTTT. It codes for CASSLYRLGGTEAFF.

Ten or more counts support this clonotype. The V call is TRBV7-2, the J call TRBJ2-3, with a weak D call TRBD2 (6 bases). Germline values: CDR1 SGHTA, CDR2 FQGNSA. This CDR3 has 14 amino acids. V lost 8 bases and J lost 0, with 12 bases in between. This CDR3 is CASGNSGSTDTQYF. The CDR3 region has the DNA TGTGCCAGCGGTAACAGCGGGAGCACAGATACGCAGTATTTT. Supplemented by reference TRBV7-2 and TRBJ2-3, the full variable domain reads GAGVSQSPSNKVTEKGKDVELRCDPISGHTALYWYRQSLGQGLEFLIYFQGNSAPDKSGLPSDRFSAERTGGSVSTLTIQRTQQEDSAVYLCASGNSGSTDTQYFGPGTRLTVL.

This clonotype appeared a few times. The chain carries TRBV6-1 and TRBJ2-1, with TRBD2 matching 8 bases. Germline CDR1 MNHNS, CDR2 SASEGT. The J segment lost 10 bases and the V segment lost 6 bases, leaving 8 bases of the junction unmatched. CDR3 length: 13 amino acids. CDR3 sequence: CASRPTSAKEQFF. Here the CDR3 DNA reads TGTGCCAGCAGACCGACTAGCGCGAAGGAGCAGTTCTTC.

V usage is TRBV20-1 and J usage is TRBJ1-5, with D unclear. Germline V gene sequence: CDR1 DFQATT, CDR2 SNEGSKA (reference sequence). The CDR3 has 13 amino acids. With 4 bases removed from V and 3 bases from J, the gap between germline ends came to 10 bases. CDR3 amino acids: CSAKETLNQPQHF. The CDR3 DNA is TGCAGTGCTAAGGAAACTCTCAATCAGCCCCAGCATTTT.

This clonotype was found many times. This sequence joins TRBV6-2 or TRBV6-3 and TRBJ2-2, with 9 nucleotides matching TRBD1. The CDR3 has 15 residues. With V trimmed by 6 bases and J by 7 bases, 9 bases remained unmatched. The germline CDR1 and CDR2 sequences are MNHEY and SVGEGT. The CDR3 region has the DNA TGTGCCAGCAGCGGGACAGGGCGTGGAAGCGGGGAGCTGTTTTTT. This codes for CASSGTGRGSGELFF.

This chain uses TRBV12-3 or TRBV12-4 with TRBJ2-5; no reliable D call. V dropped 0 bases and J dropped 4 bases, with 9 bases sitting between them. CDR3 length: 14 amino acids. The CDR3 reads CASSLAVARETQYF. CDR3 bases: TGTGCCAGCAGTTTAGCCGTGGCCCGAGAGACCCAGTACTTC.

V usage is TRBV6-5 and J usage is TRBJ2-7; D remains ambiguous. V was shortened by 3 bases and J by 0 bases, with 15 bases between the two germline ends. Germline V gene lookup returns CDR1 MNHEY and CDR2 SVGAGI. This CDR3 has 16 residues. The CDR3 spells CASSYRSVPSSYEQYF. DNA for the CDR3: TGTGCCAGCAGTTATCGATCAGTTCCGAGCTCCTACGAGCAGTACTTC.

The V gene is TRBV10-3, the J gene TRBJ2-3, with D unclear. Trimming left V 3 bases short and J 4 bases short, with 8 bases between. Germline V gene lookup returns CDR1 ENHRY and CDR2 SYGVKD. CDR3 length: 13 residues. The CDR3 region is CAISDTNPDTQYF. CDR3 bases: TGTGCCATCAGTGATACAAACCCAGATACGCAGTATTTT.

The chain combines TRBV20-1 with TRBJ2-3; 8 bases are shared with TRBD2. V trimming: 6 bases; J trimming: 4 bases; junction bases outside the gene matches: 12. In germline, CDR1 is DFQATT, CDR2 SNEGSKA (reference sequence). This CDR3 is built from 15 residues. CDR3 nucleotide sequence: TGCAGTGCCCTACGCCTCGGGGGGGTCCCAGATACGCAGTATTTT. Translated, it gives CSALRLGGVPDTQYF.

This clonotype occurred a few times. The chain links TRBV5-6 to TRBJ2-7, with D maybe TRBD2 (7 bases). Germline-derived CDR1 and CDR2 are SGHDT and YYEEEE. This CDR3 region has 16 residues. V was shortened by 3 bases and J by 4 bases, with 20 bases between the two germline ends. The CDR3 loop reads CASSWGPAGRLYEQYF. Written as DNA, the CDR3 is TGTGCCAGCAGCTGGGGGCCAGCGGGACGACTATACGAGCAGTACTTC.

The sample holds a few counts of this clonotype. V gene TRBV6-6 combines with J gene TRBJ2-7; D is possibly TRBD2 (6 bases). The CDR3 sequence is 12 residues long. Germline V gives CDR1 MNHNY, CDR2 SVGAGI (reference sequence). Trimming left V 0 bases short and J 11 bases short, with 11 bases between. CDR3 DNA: TGTGCCAGCAGTTACTCGAGGGCGGGGAAGTACTTC. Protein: CASSYSRAGKYF.

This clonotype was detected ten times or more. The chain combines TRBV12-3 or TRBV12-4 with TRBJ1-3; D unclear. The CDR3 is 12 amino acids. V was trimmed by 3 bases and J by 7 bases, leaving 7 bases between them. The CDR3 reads CASSFAGNTIYF. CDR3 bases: TGTGCCAGCAGTTTTGCGGGCAACACCATATATTTT.

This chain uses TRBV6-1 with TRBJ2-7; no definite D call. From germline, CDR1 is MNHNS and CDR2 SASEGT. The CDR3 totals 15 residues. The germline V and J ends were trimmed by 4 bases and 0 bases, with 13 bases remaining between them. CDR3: CASSGGFSPSYEQYF. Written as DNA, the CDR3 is TGTGCCAGCAGTGGTGGTTTTAGTCCCTCCTACGAGCAGTACTTC.

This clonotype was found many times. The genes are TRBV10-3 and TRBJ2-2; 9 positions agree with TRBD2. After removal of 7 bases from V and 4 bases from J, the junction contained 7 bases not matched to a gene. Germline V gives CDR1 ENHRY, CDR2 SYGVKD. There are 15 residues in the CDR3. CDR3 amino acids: CAITREGLGTGELFF. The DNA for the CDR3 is TGTGCCATCACGCGGGAGGGCCTGGGCACCGGGGAGCTGTTTTTT.

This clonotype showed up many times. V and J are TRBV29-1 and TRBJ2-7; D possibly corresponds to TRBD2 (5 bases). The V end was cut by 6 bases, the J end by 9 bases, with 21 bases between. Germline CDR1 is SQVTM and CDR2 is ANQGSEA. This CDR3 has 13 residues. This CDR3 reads CSVGGSLTGVQYF. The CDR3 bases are TGCAGCGTAGGAGGAAGTTTAACTGGTGTGCAGTACTTC.

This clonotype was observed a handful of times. The DNA of the CDR3 is TGCAGTGCTAGAGAACCCCCTAAAACGCAGTATTTT. This translates into CSAREPPKTQYF. This chain links TRBV20-1 with TRBJ2-3, with D hard to call. Germline CDR1 DFQATT, CDR2 SNEGSKA (reference sequence). The CDR3 runs to 12 residues. V dropped 0 bases and J dropped 9 bases, with 10 bases sitting between them.

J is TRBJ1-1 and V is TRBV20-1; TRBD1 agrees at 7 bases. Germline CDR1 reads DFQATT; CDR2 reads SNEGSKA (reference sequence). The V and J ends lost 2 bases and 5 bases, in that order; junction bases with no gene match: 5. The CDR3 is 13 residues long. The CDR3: CSARSQGRTEAFF. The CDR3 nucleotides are TGCAGTGCTAGATCACAGGGGAGGACTGAAGCTTTCTTT.

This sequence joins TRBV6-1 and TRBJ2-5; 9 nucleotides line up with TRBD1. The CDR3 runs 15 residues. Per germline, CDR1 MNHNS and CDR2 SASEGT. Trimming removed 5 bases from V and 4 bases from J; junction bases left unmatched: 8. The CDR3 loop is CASSPMGQGRETQYF. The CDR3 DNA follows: TGTGCCAGCAGTCCCATGGGACAGGGCCGAGAGACCCAGTACTTC.